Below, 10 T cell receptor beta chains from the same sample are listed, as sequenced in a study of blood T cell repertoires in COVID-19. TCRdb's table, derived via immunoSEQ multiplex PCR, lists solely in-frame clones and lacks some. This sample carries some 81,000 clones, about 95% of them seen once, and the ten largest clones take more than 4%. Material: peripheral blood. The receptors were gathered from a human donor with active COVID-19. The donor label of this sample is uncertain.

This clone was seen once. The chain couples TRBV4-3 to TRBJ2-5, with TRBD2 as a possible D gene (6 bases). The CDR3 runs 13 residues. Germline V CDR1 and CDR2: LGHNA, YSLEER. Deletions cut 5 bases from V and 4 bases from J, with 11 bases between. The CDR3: CASSFTSRETQYF. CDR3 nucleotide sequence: TGCGCCAGCAGCTTCACTAGCAGAGAGACCCAGTACTTC.

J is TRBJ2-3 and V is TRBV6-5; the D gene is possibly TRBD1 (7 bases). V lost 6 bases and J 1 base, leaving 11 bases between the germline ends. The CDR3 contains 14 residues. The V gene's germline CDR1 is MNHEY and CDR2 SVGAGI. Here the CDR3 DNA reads TGTGCCAGCAGGACAGGGACTGGCACAGATACGCAGTATTTT. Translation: CASRTGTGTDTQYF.

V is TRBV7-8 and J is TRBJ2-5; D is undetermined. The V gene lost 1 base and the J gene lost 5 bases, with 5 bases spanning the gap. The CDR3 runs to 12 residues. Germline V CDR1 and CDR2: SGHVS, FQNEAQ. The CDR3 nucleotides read TGTGCCAGCAGCTTAGACCGGGAGACCCAGTACTTC. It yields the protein CASSLDRETQYF.

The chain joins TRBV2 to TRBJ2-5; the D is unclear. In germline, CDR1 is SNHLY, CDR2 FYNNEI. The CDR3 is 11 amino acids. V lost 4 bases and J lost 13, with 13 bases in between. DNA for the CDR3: TGTGCCAGCAGTGCAGAATCAGATCCGTACTTC. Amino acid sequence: CASSAESDPYF.

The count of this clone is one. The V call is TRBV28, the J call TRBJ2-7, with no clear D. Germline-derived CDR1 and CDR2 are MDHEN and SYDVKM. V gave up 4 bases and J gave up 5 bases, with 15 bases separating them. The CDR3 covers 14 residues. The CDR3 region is CASSSSLTQDEQYF. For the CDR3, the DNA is TGTGCCAGCAGTTCCAGTTTAACCCAAGACGAGCAGTACTTC.

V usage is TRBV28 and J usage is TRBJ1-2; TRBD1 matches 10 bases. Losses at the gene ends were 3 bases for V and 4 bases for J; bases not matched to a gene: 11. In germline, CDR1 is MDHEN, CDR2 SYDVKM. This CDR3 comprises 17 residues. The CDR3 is CASSLAEKGQGSYGYTF. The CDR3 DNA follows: TGTGCCAGCAGTTTGGCAGAAAAGGGACAGGGGAGCTATGGCTACACCTTC.

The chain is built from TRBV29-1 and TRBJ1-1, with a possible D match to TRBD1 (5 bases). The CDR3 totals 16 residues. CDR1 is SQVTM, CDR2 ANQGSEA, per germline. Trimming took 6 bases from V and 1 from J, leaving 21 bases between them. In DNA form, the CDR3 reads TGCAGCGTGGGGGGAACTATGTTTAGCCCGAACACTGAAGCTTTCTTT. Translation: CSVGGTMFSPNTEAFF.

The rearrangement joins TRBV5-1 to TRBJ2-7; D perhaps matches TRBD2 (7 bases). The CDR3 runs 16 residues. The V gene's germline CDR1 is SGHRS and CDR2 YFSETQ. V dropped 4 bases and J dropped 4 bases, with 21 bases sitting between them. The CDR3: CASSPKGGPPRYEQYF. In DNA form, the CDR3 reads TGCGCCAGCAGCCCGAAGGGGGGGCCTCCCAGGTACGAGCAGTACTTC.

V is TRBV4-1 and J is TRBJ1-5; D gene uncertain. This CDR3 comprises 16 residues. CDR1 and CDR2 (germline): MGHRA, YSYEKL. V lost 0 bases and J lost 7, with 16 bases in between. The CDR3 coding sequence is TGCGCCAGCAGCCAAGATATGTACGGGGATGCACAGCCCCAGCATTTT. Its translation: CASSQDMYGDAQPQHF.

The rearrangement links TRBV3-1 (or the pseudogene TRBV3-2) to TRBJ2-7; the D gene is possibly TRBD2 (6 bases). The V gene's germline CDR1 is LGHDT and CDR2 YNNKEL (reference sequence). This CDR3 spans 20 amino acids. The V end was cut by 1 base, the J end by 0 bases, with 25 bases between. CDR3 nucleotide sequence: TGTGCCAGCAGCCAAGTAAGTGGTACACGCGCCGGGACTGGCTCCTACGAGCAGTACTTC. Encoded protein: CASSQVSGTRAGTGSYEQYF.